The present entry profiles one TCR beta chain with its context. The antigen remains unidentified. This entry belongs to a study of CD8 T cells in Susac syndrome. Study-wide findings and caveats: The study's TCR sequencing and HLA analysis covered a relatively small number of individuals, and the study acknowledged this.

The V gene lost 5 bases and the J gene lost 6 bases, with 7 bases spanning the gap. The length of the CDR3 is 12 residues. An amount of RNA that ranged from roughly 0.5 to 1 ug was reverse transcribed with random hexamers. TCRdb reanalysed the immunoSEQ multiplex PCR reads using MiXCR and keeps one entry per CDR3 protein. The repertoire has about 120,000 distinct CDR3 sequences, 80% to 95% of them found once; the top ten carry approximately 0.13%. Sequences were obtained from CD4+ T cells from PBMCs. The chain employs TRBV12-3 or TRBV12-4 and TRBJ2-2; no firm D call. This clonotype was sampled from a human donor in good health. The CDR3: CASSPKAGELFF. DNA of the CDR3: TGTGCCAGCAGTCCCAAGGCCGGGGAGCTGTTTTTT.